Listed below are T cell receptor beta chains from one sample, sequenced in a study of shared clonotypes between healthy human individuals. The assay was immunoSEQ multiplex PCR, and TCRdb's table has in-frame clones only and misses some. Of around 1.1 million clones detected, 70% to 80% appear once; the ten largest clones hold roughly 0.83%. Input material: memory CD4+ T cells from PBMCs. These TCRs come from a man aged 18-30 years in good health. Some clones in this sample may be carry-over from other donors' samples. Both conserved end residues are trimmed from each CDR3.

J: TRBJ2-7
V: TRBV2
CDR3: ASSEGGRGRIEQY

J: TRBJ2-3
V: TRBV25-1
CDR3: ASGTHLLARGDTQY

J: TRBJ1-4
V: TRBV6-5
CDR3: ASSYGDRAVEKLF

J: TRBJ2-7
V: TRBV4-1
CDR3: ASSRDSGDPPYEQY

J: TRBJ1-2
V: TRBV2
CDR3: ASTITWDGEYT

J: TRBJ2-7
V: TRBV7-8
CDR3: ASSLVFGAGVHEQY

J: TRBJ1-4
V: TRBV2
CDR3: ASSRPSSRDRGGHEKLF

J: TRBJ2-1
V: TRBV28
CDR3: ASLPGQRYNEQF

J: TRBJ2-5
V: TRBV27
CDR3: ASTAWSWETQY

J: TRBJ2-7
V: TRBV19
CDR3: ASSGPLTAPEQY

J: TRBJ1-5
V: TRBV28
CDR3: ASSPLIPQPQH

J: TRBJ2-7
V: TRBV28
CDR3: ASSPADYYSYEQY

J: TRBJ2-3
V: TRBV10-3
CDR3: ASTGGPGITDTQY

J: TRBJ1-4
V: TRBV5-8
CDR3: ASSLEVQNPTNEKLF